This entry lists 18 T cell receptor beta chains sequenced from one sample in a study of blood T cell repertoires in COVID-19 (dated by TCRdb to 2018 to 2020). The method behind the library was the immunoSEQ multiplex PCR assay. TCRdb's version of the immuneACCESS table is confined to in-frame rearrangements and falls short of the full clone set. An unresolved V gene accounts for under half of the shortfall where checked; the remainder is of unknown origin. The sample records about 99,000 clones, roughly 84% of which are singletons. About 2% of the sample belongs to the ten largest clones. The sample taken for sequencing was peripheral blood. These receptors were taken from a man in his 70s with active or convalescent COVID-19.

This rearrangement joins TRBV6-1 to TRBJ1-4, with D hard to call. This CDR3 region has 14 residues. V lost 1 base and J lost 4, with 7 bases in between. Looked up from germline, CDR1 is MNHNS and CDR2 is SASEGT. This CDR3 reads CASSEVGSNEKLFF. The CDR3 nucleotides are TGTGCCAGCAGTGAAGTGGGGAGTAATGAAAAACTGTTTTTT.

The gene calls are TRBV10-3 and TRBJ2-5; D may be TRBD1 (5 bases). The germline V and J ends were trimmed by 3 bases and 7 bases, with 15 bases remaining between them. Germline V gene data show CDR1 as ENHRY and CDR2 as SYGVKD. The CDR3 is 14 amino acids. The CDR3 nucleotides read TGTGCCATCAGTGAAGCCAGGGCTTCTGGGACCCAGTACTTC. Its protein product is CAISEARASGTQYF.

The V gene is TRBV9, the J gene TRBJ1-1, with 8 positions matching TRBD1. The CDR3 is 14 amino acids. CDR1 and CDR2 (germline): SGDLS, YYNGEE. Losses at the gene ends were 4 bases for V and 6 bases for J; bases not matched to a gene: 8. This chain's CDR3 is CASSPQTGVAEAFF. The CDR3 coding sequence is TGTGCCAGCAGCCCCCAGACAGGGGTGGCTGAAGCTTTCTTT.

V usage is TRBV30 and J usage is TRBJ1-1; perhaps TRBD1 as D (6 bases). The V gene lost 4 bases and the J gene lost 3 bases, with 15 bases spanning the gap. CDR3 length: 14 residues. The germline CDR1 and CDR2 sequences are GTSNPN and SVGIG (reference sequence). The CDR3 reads CAWTRGGRDTEAFF. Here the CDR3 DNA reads TGTGCCTGGACTAGGGGGGGCAGGGACACTGAAGCTTTCTTT.

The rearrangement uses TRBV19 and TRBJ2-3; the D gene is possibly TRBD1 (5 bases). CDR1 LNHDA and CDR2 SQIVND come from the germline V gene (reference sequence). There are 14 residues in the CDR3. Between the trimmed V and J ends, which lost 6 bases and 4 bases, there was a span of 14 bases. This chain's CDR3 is CASRQRQPSDTQYF. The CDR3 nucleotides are TGTGCCAGTAGGCAAAGACAGCCATCAGATACGCAGTATTTT. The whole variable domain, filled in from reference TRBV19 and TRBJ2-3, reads DGGITQSPKYLFRKEGQNVTLSCEQNLNHDAMYWYRQDPGQGLRLIYYSQIVNDFQKGDIAEGYSVSREKKESFPLTVTSAQKNPTAFYLCASRQRQPSDTQYFGPGTRLTVL.

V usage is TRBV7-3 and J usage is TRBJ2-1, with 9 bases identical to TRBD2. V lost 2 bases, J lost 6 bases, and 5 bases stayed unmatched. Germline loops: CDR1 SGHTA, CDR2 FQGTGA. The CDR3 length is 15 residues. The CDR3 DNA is TGTGCCAGCAGCTTAGGGACTAGCTCGGCCAATGAGCAGTTCTTC. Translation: CASSLGTSSANEQFF.

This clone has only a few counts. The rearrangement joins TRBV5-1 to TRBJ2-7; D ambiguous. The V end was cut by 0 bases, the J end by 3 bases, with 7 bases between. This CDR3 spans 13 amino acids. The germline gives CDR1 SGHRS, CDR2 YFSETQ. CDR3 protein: CASSLGQDYEQYF. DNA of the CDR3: TGCGCCAGCAGCTTGGGTCAGGACTACGAGCAGTACTTC.

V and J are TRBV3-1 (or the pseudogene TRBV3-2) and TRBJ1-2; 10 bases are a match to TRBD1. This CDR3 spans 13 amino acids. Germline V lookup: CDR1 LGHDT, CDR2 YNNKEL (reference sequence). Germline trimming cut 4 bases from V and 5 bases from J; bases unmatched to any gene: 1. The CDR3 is CASSRQGAYGYTF. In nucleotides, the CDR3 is TGTGCCAGCAGCCGACAGGGGGCATATGGCTACACCTTC.

CDR3 sequence: CASSARERGNSGNTIYF. As DNA, the CDR3 is TGTGCCAGCAGTGCCAGAGAGAGAGGGAACTCTGGAAACACCATATATTTT. This chain joins TRBV6-1 and TRBJ1-3; D gene ambiguous. The germline CDR1 and CDR2 sequences are MNHNS and SASEGT. V lost 4 bases and J 0 bases, leaving 16 bases between the germline ends. The CDR3 runs 17 residues.

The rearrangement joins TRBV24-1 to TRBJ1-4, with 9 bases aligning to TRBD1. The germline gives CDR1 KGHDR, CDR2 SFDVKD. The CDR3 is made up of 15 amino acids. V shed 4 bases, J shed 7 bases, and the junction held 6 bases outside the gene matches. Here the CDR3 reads CATSDPQGASEKLFF. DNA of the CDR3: TGTGCCACCAGTGACCCACAGGGGGCGAGTGAAAAACTGTTTTTT.

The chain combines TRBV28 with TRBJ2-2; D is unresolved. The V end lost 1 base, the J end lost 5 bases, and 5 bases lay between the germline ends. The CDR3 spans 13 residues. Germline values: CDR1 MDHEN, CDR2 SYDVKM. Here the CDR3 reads CASSLFPTGELFF. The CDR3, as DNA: TGTGCCAGCAGTTTATTCCCGACCGGGGAGCTGTTTTTT.

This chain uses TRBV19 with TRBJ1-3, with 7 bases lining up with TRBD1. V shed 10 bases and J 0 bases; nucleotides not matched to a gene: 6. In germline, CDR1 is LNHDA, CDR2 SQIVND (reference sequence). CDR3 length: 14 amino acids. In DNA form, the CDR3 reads TGTGCCACAAAGACAGGGACCTCTGGAAACACCATATATTTT. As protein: CATKTGTSGNTIYF.

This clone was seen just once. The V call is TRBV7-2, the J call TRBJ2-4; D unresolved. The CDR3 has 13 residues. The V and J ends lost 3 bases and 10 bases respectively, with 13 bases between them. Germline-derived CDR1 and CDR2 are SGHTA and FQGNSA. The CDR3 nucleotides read TGTGCCAGCAGCTTTCCGGGTGACCGAATTCAGTACTTC. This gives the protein CASSFPGDRIQYF.

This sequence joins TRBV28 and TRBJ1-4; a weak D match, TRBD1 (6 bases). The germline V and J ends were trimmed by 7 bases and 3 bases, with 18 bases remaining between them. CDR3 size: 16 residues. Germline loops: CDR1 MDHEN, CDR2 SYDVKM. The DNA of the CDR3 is TGTGCCAGCACGCTTGGGGGGGCCAGGGCTAATGAAAAACTGTTTTTT. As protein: CASTLGGARANEKLFF. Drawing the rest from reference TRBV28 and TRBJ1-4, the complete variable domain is DVKVTQSSRYLVKRTGEKVFLECVQDMDHENMFWYRQDPGLGLRLIYFSYDVKMKEKGDIPEGYSVSREKKERFSLILESASTNQTSMYLCASTLGGARANEKLFFGSGTQLSVL.

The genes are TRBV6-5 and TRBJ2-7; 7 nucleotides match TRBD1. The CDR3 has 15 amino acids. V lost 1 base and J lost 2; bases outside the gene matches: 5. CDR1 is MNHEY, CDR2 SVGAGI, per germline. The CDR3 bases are TGTGCCAGCAGTTACTTTGGGACAGCCCCCTACGAGCAGTACTTC. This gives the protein CASSYFGTAPYEQYF.

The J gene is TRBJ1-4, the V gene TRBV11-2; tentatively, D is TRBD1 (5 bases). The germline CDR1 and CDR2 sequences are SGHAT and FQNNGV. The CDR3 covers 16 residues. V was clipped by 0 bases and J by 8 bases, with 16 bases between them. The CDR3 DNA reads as TGTGCCAGCAGCTTAGAGGGGTGGCAGGGCGTCGAAAAACTGTTTTTT. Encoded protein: CASSLEGWQGVEKLFF.

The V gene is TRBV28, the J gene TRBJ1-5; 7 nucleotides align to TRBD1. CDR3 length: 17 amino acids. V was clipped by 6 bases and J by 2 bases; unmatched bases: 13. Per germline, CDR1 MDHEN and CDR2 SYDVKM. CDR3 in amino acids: CASRVAIGGYGNQPQHF. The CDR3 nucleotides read TGTGCCAGCAGGGTTGCGATAGGGGGCTACGGCAATCAGCCCCAGCATTTT.

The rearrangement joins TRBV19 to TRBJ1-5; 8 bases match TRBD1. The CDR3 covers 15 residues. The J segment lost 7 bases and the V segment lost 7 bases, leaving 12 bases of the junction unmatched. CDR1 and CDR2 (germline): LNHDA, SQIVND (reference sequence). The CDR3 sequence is CASKVGQGNAQPQHF. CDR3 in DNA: TGTGCCAGTAAGGTCGGACAGGGAAATGCCCAGCCCCAGCATTTT.